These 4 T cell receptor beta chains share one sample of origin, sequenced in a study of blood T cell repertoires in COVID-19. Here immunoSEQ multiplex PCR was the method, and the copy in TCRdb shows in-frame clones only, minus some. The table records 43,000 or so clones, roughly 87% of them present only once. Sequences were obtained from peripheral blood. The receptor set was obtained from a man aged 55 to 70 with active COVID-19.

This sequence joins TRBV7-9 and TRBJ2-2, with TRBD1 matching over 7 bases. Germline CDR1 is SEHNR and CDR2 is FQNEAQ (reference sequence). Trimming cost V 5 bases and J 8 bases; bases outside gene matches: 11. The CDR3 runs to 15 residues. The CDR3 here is CASSPVRQGSGELFF. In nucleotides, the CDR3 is TGTGCCAGCAGCCCCGTAAGACAGGGATCAGGGGAGCTGTTTTTT.

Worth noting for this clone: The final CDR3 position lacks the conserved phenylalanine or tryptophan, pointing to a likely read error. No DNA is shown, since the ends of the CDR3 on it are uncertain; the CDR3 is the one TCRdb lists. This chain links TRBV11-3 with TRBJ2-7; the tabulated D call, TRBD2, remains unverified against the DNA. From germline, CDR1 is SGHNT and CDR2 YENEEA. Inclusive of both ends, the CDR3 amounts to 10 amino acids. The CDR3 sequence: CASRGGPSPL.

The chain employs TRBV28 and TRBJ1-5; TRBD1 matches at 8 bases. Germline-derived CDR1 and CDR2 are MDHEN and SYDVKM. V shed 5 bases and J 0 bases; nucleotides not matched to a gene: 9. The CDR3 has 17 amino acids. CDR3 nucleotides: TGTGCCAGCAGTCTTCGAATGACAGGGGATAGCAATCAGCCCCAGCATTTT. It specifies CASSLRMTGDSNQPQHF.

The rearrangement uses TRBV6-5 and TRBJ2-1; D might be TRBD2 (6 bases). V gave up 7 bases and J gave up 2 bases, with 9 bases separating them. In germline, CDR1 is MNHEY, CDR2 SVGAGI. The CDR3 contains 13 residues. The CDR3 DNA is TGTGCCAGCAAGGAGGGGCCCTACAATGAGCAGTTCTTC. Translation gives CASKEGPYNEQFF.